The table lists the clone carrying this T cell receptor (beta chain) with many counts. The antigen is not known. The data belong to a study of early T cells in non-severe SARS-CoV-2 infection. On the study more broadly: With bulk RNA from unsorted whole blood as input, sequencing yielded unpaired chains.

Study-level findings and limits: Anti-spike CD8 responses were favored by VDJdb matching, which missed private and CD4 specificities.

Researchers tagged individual cDNA molecules with unique molecular identifiers. Via MiXCR, TCRdb re-called the 5' RACE reads, giving one row per CDR3 protein. The data contain 40,000 to 55,000 distinct CDR3 sequences, about 6% of them singletons. The material was whole blood, obtained at baseline. This sequence was found in an adult who was a healthcare worker with PCR-confirmed SARS-CoV-2 infection or an uninfected control (not recorded which).

CDR3 nucleotides: TGTGCCAGCAGCTTAGGGCAGGACTATGGCTACACCTTC. It encodes CASSLGQDYGYTF. The V and J genes are TRBV7-2 and TRBJ1-2; D not certain. V lost 1 base, J lost 3 bases, and 6 bases lay in between. Germline V gives CDR1 SGHTA, CDR2 FQGNSA. The CDR3 sequence is 13 residues long. Full variable domain (outside the CDR3, taken from reference TRBV7-2 and TRBJ1-2): GAGVSQSPSNKVTEKGKDVELRCDPISGHTALYWYRQSLGQGLEFLIYFQGNSAPDKSGLPSDRFSAERTGGSVSTLTIQRTQQEDSAVYLCASSLGQDYGYTFGSGTRLTVV.